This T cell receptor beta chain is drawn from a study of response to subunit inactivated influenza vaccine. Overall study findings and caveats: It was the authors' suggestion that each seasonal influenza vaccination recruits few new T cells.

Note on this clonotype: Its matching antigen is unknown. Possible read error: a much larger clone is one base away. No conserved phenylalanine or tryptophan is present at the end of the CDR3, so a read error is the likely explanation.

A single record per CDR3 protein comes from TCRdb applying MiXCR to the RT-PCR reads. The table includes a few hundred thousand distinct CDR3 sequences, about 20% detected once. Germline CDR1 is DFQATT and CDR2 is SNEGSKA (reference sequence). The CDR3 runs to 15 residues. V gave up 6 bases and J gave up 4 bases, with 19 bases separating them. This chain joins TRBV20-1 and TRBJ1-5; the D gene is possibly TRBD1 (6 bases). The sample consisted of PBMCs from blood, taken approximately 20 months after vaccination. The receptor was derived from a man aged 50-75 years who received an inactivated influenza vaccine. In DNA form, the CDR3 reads TGCAGTGCCACTAGGGGGACATACTTTAATCAGCCCCAGCATTCT. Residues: CSATRGTYFNQPQHS.